This is a list of T cell receptor beta chains from one sample in a study of shared clonotypes between healthy human individuals. Assay used: immunoSEQ multiplex PCR; TCRdb lists only in-frame clones, some missing. Here the sample spans roughly 2.1 million clones, 85% to 95% being singletons. The sample was naive CD8+ T cells from PBMCs. These receptors originate from a man in his late teens or twenties in good health. Some clones in this sample may be carry-over from other donors' samples. CDR3s include the opening cysteine and the closing phenylalanine or tryptophan. Each record gives: clone size, J gene, V gene, D gene, CDR3 protein, CDR3 DNA. D genes are given only for firm matches. Rows may omit the clone size; those that give it use once, few, many or a size class.

>.|TRBJ2-3|TRBV7-9|TRBD2
CASSYHLAGGGTDTQYF
TGTGCCAGCAGCTACCACTTAGCGGGAGGCGGCACAGATACGCAGTATTTT
>.|TRBJ2-7|TRBV27|.
CASSFNRDSGYEQYF
TGTGCCAGCAGTTTTAACCGGGACAGCGGGTACGAGCAGTACTTC
>.|TRBJ1-1|TRBV6-6|.
CATVGNQAFF
TGTGCCACCGTGGGAAATCAAGCTTTCTTT
>.|TRBJ2-7|TRBV7-9|TRBD2
CASSQIAGGPHEQYF
TGTGCCAGCAGCCAGATAGCGGGAGGGCCCCACGAGCAGTACTTC
>.|TRBJ2-4|TRBV28|.
CASSLLAETKNIQYF
TGTGCCAGCAGTTTATTGGCAGAAACCAAAAACATTCAGTACTTC
>.|TRBJ2-7|TRBV18|.
CASSPSGPSYEQYF
TGTGCCAGCTCACCCAGCGGGCCCTCCTACGAGCAGTACTTC
>few|TRBJ1-1|TRBV9|.
CASSAHGPTGGWNTEAFF
TGTGCCAGCAGCGCTCACGGGCCGACTGGGGGTTGGAACACTGAAGCTTTCTTT
>.|TRBJ2-7|TRBV5-1|TRBD1
CASSPTPGQGNLEQYF
TGCGCCAGCAGCCCGACGCCGGGACAGGGGAATTTGGAGCAGTACTTC
>.|TRBJ2-1|TRBV27|.
CASSVLGTPYNEQFF
TGTGCCAGCAGTGTTTTAGGGACGCCTTACAATGAGCAGTTCTTC
>.|TRBJ2-7|TRBV2|.
CASSEALLLLEQYF
TGTGCCAGCAGTGAAGCGCTTCTACTGCTCGAGCAGTACTTC
>.|TRBJ2-5|TRBV28|.
CASSLVRGLQQETQYF
TGTGCCAGCAGTTTAGTTCGAGGACTGCAACAAGAGACCCAGTACTTC
>.|TRBJ2-1|TRBV27|.
CASSLLLARGNEQFF
TGTGCCAGCAGTTTATTGCTGGCCCGGGGGAATGAGCAGTTCTTC
>.|TRBJ2-7|TRBV11-2|.
CASSLVRGRALSYEQYF
TGTGCCAGCAGCTTAGTTCGTGGCAGGGCGCTTTCCTACGAGCAGTACTTC
>.|TRBJ1-1|TRBV13|.
CASSSLVQNTEAFF
TGTGCCAGCAGCTCTTTGGTCCAGAACACTGAAGCTTTCTTT
>.|TRBJ2-7|TRBV19|.
CASSLRDSSYEQYF
TGTGCCAGTAGCCTGAGGGACTCTAGCTACGAGCAGTACTTC
>.|TRBJ1-3|TRBV4-3|.
CASSQGRGRGNTIYF
TGCGCCAGCAGCCAAGGCCGAGGCAGAGGAAACACCATATATTTT
>.|TRBJ2-1|TRBV5-6|.
CASSLIRAWDNEQFF
TGTGCCAGCAGCTTGATCAGGGCCTGGGACAATGAGCAGTTCTTC
>.|TRBJ2-7|TRBV7-8|.
CASTSNRISYEQYF
TGTGCCAGCACCTCGAATCGCATATCCTACGAGCAGTACTTC
>.|TRBJ1-1|TRBV1|.
CTSSQGFGPPGEAFF
TGCACCAGCAGCCAAGGGTTCGGACCCCCTGGTGAAGCTTTCTTT
>.|TRBJ2-7|TRBV7-9|TRBD1
CASSRPGQAYEQYF
TGTGCCAGCAGCAGACCGGGACAGGCCTACGAGCAGTACTTC
>.|TRBJ1-2|TRBV28|TRBD1
CASRLTGGYGYTF
TGTGCCAGCAGACTGACAGGGGGCTATGGCTACACCTTC
>.|TRBJ2-2|TRBV27|.
CASSLARGTTGELFF
TGTGCCAGCAGTTTAGCGCGAGGGACCACCGGGGAGCTGTTTTTT
>.|TRBJ2-3|TRBV9|.
CASDRGAKADTQYF
TGTGCCAGCGACCGCGGAGCAAAGGCAGATACGCAGTATTTT
>.|TRBJ2-7|TRBV28|TRBD2
CASSPRTSGSLYEQYF
TGTGCCAGCAGTCCACGGACTAGCGGGAGTCTCTACGAGCAGTACTTC
>.|TRBJ1-1|TRBV19|TRBD1
CASSTRQGNTEAFF
TGTGCCAGTAGTACCCGACAGGGGAACACTGAAGCTTTCTTT
>.|TRBJ1-1|TRBV4-1|TRBD1
CASSQGQGATEAFF
TGCGCCAGCAGCCAGGGACAGGGGGCAACTGAAGCTTTCTTT
>.|TRBJ1-1|TRBV10-3|.
CAMGVGPNTEAFF
TGTGCCATGGGGGTGGGCCCGAACACTGAAGCTTTCTTT
>.|TRBJ2-2|TRBV5-1|.
CASSAKTGNTGELFF
TGCGCCAGCAGCGCCAAGACAGGGAACACCGGGGAGCTGTTTTTT
>once|TRBJ2-1|TRBV6-5|TRBD2
CASRTGLAGNEQFF
TGTGCCAGCAGGACCGGACTAGCAGGGAATGAGCAGTTCTTC
>.|TRBJ2-1|TRBV27|.
CASTSGALQFF
TGTGCCAGCACCTCTGGCGCGTTGCAGTTCTTC
>.|TRBJ2-3|TRBV4-1|.
CASSHGQLTPSTDTQYF
TGCGCCAGCAGCCACGGACAGCTTACCCCTAGCACAGATACGCAGTATTTT
>.|TRBJ2-7|TRBV21-1|.
CASSNITGGQYF
TGTGCCAGCAGCAACATAACAGGGGGTCAGTACTTC
>.|TRBJ1-5|TRBV27|TRBD1
CASRPGQVIQPQHF
TGTGCCAGCAGACCTGGACAGGTGATCCAGCCCCAGCATTTT
>.|TRBJ2-7|TRBV29-1|.
CSAAGSTYEQYF
TGCAGCGCTGCAGGCTCAACCTACGAGCAGTACTTC
>.|TRBJ2-3|TRBV10-3|.
CAIASGGTDTQYF
TGTGCCATCGCTAGTGGAGGCACAGATACGCAGTATTTT
>.|TRBJ1-5|TRBV27|.
CASSFWGDGSNQPQHF
TGTGCCAGCAGTTTTTGGGGGGACGGAAGCAATCAGCCCCAGCATTTT
>.|TRBJ2-7|TRBV2|.
CASSGREGQWMYEQYF
TGTGCCAGCAGTGGTAGGGAAGGACAGTGGATGTACGAGCAGTACTTC
>.|TRBJ1-5|TRBV28|.
CASSFHISNQPQHF
TGTGCCAGCAGTTTCCACATTAGCAATCAGCCCCAGCATTTT
>.|TRBJ1-2|TRBV19|TRBD1
CATRKGAANYGYTF
TGTGCCACTCGGAAGGGGGCGGCTAACTATGGCTACACCTTC
>.|TRBJ1-2|TRBV7-6|.
CASSLASDGYGYTF
TGTGCCAGCAGCTTAGCGTCTGACGGATATGGCTACACCTTC
>.|TRBJ1-1|TRBV6-1|.
CASSEVPLGGTEAFF
TGTGCCAGCAGTGAAGTTCCTCTAGGGGGGACTGAAGCTTTCTTT
>.|TRBJ1-4|TRBV5-8|.
CASSLAYGDEKLFF
TGTGCCAGCAGCTTGGCCTACGGGGATGAAAAACTGTTTTTT
>.|TRBJ2-2|TRBV6-1|.
CASSAHYTGELFF
TGTGCCAGCAGTGCCCACTACACCGGGGAGCTGTTTTTT
>.|TRBJ2-7|TRBV30|TRBD1
CAWSQGAEQYF
TGTGCCTGGAGCCAGGGGGCAGAGCAGTACTTC
>.|TRBJ2-2|TRBV27|TRBD2
CASSLIRLAGGRTGELFF
TGTGCCAGCAGTTTAATAAGACTAGCGGGAGGGAGAACCGGGGAGCTGTTTTTT
>.|TRBJ2-7|TRBV7-9|.
CASSSPTETQYF
TGTGCCAGCAGCTCGCCCACAGAGACGCAGTACTTC
>.|TRBJ1-2|TRBV29-1|TRBD1
CSVFDRGRYGYTF
TGCAGCGTTTTTGACAGGGGCCGTTATGGCTACACCTTC
>.|TRBJ1-1|TRBV5-8|.
CASSSMGRGTEAFF
TGTGCCAGCAGCTCGATGGGGAGAGGTACTGAAGCTTTCTTT
>.|TRBJ2-7|TRBV5-1|TRBD1
CASSLAVRQGNEQYF
TGCGCCAGCAGCTTGGCCGTAAGACAGGGCAACGAGCAGTACTTC
>.|TRBJ2-7|TRBV27|TRBD2
CASSFSGAGYEQYF
TGTGCCAGCAGTTTTAGCGGGGCCGGCTACGAGCAGTACTTC
>.|TRBJ1-5|TRBV11-2|.
CASSFGTDSNQPQHF
TGTGCCAGCAGCTTCGGGACGGATAGCAATCAGCCCCAGCATTTT
>.|TRBJ2-7|TRBV9|.
CASSPWDTPYEQYF
TGTGCCAGCAGCCCCTGGGACACCCCCTACGAGCAGTACTTC
>.|TRBJ1-1|TRBV20-1|.
CSARNTEAFF
TGCAGTGCTAGGAACACTGAAGCTTTCTTT
>.|TRBJ2-7|TRBV27|.
CASTAAGELYEQYF
TGTGCCAGCACCGCGGCAGGGGAACTCTACGAGCAGTACTTC
>.|TRBJ2-5|TRBV10-2|.
CASSENTQETQYF
TGCGCCAGCAGTGAGAACACCCAAGAGACCCAGTACTTC
>.|TRBJ2-1|TRBV28|.
CASSPLIPKHNEQFF
TGTGCCAGCAGCCCGCTCATACCCAAACACAATGAGCAGTTCTTC
>.|TRBJ2-1|TRBV18|.
CASSPPKGVSYNEQFF
TGTGCCAGCTCACCACCTAAGGGAGTATCCTACAATGAGCAGTTCTTC
>once|TRBJ2-1|TRBV13|TRBD2
CASSLTGLAGNEQFF
TGTGCCAGCAGCCTTACTGGACTAGCGGGGAATGAGCAGTTCTTC
>once|TRBJ2-7|TRBV6-1|.
CASSEDSLGFYEQYF
TGTGCCAGCAGTGAGGATTCACTCGGGTTCTACGAGCAGTACTTC
>.|TRBJ2-7|TRBV7-8|.
CASSLLVVDEQYF
TGTGCCAGCAGCTTGTTGGTAGTGGACGAGCAGTACTTC